The 30 T cell receptor beta chains below were found in one sample sequenced in a study of blood T cell repertoires in COVID-19 (dated by TCRdb to about 2020). The method was the immunoSEQ multiplex PCR assay. TCRdb re-hosts the immuneACCESS table, in-frame sequences only. Its copies lack some clones; in the studies checked, an unresolved V gene accounts for under half of them, and the cause for the rest is not known. Within this sample are some 330,000 clones, with 86% of them counted one time only. About 4% of the sample rests with the top ten. Sequenced input: PBMCs or T cells enriched from blood (not recorded which). These receptors all come from a man aged 25 to 40 who had recovered from COVID-19.

The chain links TRBV28 to TRBJ2-4; D remains ambiguous. Deletions cut 3 bases from V and 1 base from J, with 4 bases between. Germline CDR1 MDHEN, CDR2 SYDVKM. The CDR3 covers 13 residues. CDR3 residues: CASSFGAKNIQYF. CDR3 coding DNA: TGTGCCAGCAGTTTCGGGGCCAAAAACATTCAGTACTTC.

The rearrangement links TRBV11-2 to TRBJ2-1; 7 bases agree with TRBD1. Germline CDR1 SGHAT, CDR2 FQNNGV. This CDR3 comprises 16 residues. V dropped 5 bases and J dropped 3; count of bases not matched to a gene: 10. In DNA form, the CDR3 reads TGTGCCAGCAGCCTCGGGTCGAGGGGGCTCTACAATGAGCAGTTCTTC. Translated: CASSLGSRGLYNEQFF.

The chain employs TRBV28 and TRBJ1-2; TRBD1 is a possible D gene (5 bases). Germline V lookup: CDR1 MDHEN, CDR2 SYDVKM. The V and J ends lost 10 bases and 7 bases respectively, with 22 bases between them. The CDR3 sequence is 14 residues long. CDR3 in DNA: TGTGCCACCATCCTGTCGGGGGAGGGGAGTGGCTACACCTTC. This translates into CATILSGEGSGYTF.

The chain links TRBV2 to TRBJ1-5; TRBD1 might be the D (6 bases). The CDR3 extends over 15 amino acids. V shed 0 bases and J shed 3 bases, with 9 bases lying between them. Germline-derived CDR1 and CDR2 are SNHLY and FYNNEI. CDR3 bases: TGTGCCAGCAGTGAAGCGCAGGGGAACAATCAGCCCCAGCATTTT. It translates to CASSEAQGNNQPQHF.

This clone has a single count. This sequence joins TRBV4-1 and TRBJ2-7, with D possibly matching TRBD1 (6 bases). Germline V CDR1 and CDR2: MGHRA, YSYEKL. Trimming removed 5 bases at V and 3 bases at J, with 17 bases between. The length of the CDR3 is 15 residues. The CDR3 sequence: CASSEVRGRSYEQYF. In DNA form, the CDR3 reads TGCGCCAGCAGCGAAGTCAGGGGAAGGAGCTACGAGCAGTACTTC.

This chain joins TRBV24-1 and TRBJ2-2; a weak D match, TRBD1 (6 bases). The CDR3 runs 16 residues. CDR1 is KGHDR, CDR2 SFDVKD, per germline. V dropped 4 bases and J dropped 0 bases, with 11 bases sitting between them. The DNA for the CDR3 is TGTGCCACCAGTGACGCTGGACAGACGAACACCGGGGAGCTGTTTTTT. Residues: CATSDAGQTNTGELFF.

This chain joins TRBV24-1 and TRBJ2-5, with 12 positions matching TRBD2. J was trimmed by 5 bases and V by 5 bases; bases with no gene match: 5. This CDR3 spans 15 amino acids. Germline V lookup: CDR1 KGHDR, CDR2 SFDVKD. The CDR3 spells CATSGLAGVGETQYF. For the CDR3, the DNA is TGTGCCACCAGTGGACTAGCGGGAGTCGGTGAGACCCAGTACTTC.

The chain links TRBV30 to TRBJ1-6; no reliable D call. This CDR3 comprises 15 residues. V shed 1 base and J shed 7 bases, with 14 bases lying between them. In germline, CDR1 is GTSNPN, CDR2 SVGIG (reference sequence). CDR3 bases: TGTGCCTGGAGTGATAGCCGGCTCTTAAATTCACCCCTCCACTTT. Translating gives CAWSDSRLLNSPLHF.

This chain joins TRBV10-3 and TRBJ1-6, with TRBD1 matching 7 bases. Trimming removed 3 bases from V and 7 bases from J; junction bases left unmatched: 3. The CDR3 spans 14 residues. Germline loops: CDR1 ENHRY, CDR2 SYGVKD. The DNA of the CDR3 is TGTGCCATCAGTGAAGGGGGCAGCAATTCACCCCTCCACTTT. It yields the protein CAISEGGSNSPLHF.

The chain employs TRBV4-1 and TRBJ2-1; D is unresolved. Germline V gene sequence: CDR1 MGHRA, CDR2 YSYEKL. V lost 1 base, J lost 0 bases, and 7 bases lay in between. CDR3 length: 15 amino acids. Written as DNA, the CDR3 is TGCGCCAGCAGCCAAGTGAGAAGCTCCTACAATGAGCAGTTCTTC. Translation: CASSQVRSSYNEQFF.

The CDR3 nucleotides are TGTGCCAGCGGACGTCGGACAGGGGACTACAATGAGCAGTTCTTC. This encodes CASGRRTGDYNEQFF. This chain uses TRBV6-5 with TRBJ2-1; TRBD1 matches at 9 bases. CDR1 and CDR2 (germline): MNHEY, SVGAGI. J gave up 3 bases and V 8 bases, and 8 bases lay outside the gene matches. This CDR3 comprises 15 residues.

The chain employs TRBV5-1 and TRBJ1-2; 9 positions match TRBD1. Germline trimming cut 6 bases from V and 0 bases from J; bases unmatched to any gene: 9. The CDR3 covers 16 residues. Germline V gene sequence: CDR1 SGHRS, CDR2 YFSETQ. CDR3 residues: CASTADRGLANYGYTF. The CDR3 bases are TGCGCCAGCACCGCGGACAGGGGTTTAGCTAACTATGGCTACACCTTC.

The V and J genes are TRBV7-9 and TRBJ2-1, with a weak D call TRBD1 (5 bases). Germline V gives CDR1 SEHNR, CDR2 FQNEAQ (reference sequence). The CDR3 is made up of 13 amino acids. Trimming removed 3 bases from V and 3 bases from J, with 6 bases in between. CDR3 sequence reads: CASSFRDYNEQFF. The DNA for the CDR3 is TGTGCCAGCAGCTTCAGGGACTACAATGAGCAGTTCTTC. The entire variable domain, with the rest obtained from reference TRBV7-9 and TRBJ2-1, is as follows: DTGVSQNPRHKITKRGQNVTFRCDPISEHNRLYWYRQTLGQGPEFLTYFQNEAQLEKSRLLSDRFSAERPKGSFSTLEIQRTEQGDSAMYLCASSFRDYNEQFFGPGTRLTVL.

The chain employs TRBV11-1 and TRBJ2-1, with 9 bases matching TRBD1. The CDR3 runs 15 residues. The junction had 11 bases not matched to a gene; V was cut back by 7 bases and J by 7 bases. Germline assignment: CDR1 SGHAT and CDR2 FQDESV (reference sequence). CDR3 sequence (DNA): TGTGCCAGCAATTTTCGGACAGGGGCGTTGAATGAGCAGTTCTTC. Translated: CASNFRTGALNEQFF.

CDR3: CATRSTRDRTYEQYF. The CDR3, as DNA: TGTGCCACCCGAAGTACTAGGGACAGAACCTACGAGCAGTACTTC. The gene calls are TRBV15 and TRBJ2-7, with 7 nucleotides matching TRBD1. The ends lost 8 bases at V and 2 bases at J; junction bases unmatched: 12. The CDR3 contains 15 residues. The germline CDR1 and CDR2 sequences are LNHNV and YYDKDF (reference sequence).

The J gene is TRBJ2-2, the V gene TRBV28; 9 nucleotides align to TRBD1. The CDR3 totals 18 residues. The germline V gene encodes CDR1 MDHEN and CDR2 SYDVKM. V was pared by 8 bases and J by 6 bases, with 19 bases of the junction left unmatched. The CDR3 spells CASQSTISDRGFSGELFF. CDR3 DNA sequence: TGTGCCAGCCAGTCTACCATCTCGGACAGGGGATTTTCCGGGGAGCTGTTTTTT.

The V and J genes are TRBV7-9 and TRBJ2-2; D is perhaps TRBD2 (5 bases). There are 14 residues in the CDR3. Germline V gene sequence: CDR1 SEHNR, CDR2 FQNEAQ (reference sequence). V lost 2 bases, J lost 7 bases, and 11 bases lay in between. The CDR3 nucleotides read TGTGCCAGCAGCTTATTTCTGGAGGTCGGGGAGCTGTTTTTT. Protein sequence: CASSLFLEVGELFF. Full variable domain (rest looked up from reference TRBV7-9 and TRBJ2-2): DTGVSQNPRHKITKRGQNVTFRCDPISEHNRLYWYRQTLGQGPEFLTYFQNEAQLEKSRLLSDRFSAERPKGSFSTLEIQRTEQGDSAMYLCASSLFLEVGELFFGEGSRLTVL.

The rearrangement links TRBV9 to TRBJ1-1; 12 bases map to TRBD1. With 4 bases clipped from V and 0 bases from J, the junction kept 4 bases outside the gene matches. This CDR3 has 16 amino acids. Looked up from germline, CDR1 is SGDLS and CDR2 is YYNGEE. CDR3 in DNA: TGTGCCAGCAGCCCCGGGACAGGGGGCGTGAACACTGAAGCTTTCTTT. Translated: CASSPGTGGVNTEAFF.

The chain is built from TRBV18 and TRBJ2-7; 8 positions match TRBD2. With 5 bases clipped from V and 0 bases from J, the junction kept 6 bases outside the gene matches. Germline V lookup: CDR1 KGHSH, CDR2 LQKENI. This CDR3 is built from 15 residues. CDR3 nucleotides: TGTGCCAGCTCATCTCCAGCGGGAGTCTCCTACGAGCAGTACTTC. Residues: CASSSPAGVSYEQYF.

The chain joins TRBV28 to TRBJ1-1, with D maybe TRBD1 (5 bases). The V and J ends lost 4 bases and 7 bases respectively, with 13 bases between them. The CDR3 length is 13 residues. CDR1 is MDHEN, CDR2 SYDVKM, per germline. The CDR3 coding sequence is TGTGCCAGCAGTTACGGGACTCCGCTTGAAGCTTTCTTT. Protein: CASSYGTPLEAFF.

The J gene is TRBJ1-6, the V gene TRBV25-1; 7 bases are a match to TRBD1. Germline V lookup: CDR1 MGHDK, CDR2 SYGVNS. V trimming: 1 base; J trimming: 7 bases; junction bases outside the gene matches: 4. This CDR3 region has 15 residues. DNA of the CDR3: TGTGCCAGCAGTGAATGGGGCAGGGGGAATTCACCCCTCCACTTT. It encodes CASSEWGRGNSPLHF.

In this sample, this clone turned up once. The chain is built from TRBV5-8 and TRBJ1-2; D remains unclear. Germline CDR1 is SGHTS and CDR2 is YDEGEE. The CDR3 runs to 14 residues. Trimming removed 0 bases from V and 5 bases from J, with 11 bases in between. The CDR3 DNA sequence: TGTGCCAGCAGCTTGGGAGGGCCCCGTTATGGCTACACCTTC. It encodes CASSLGGPRYGYTF.

V and J are TRBV6-5 and TRBJ1-6; tentatively, D is TRBD1 (6 bases). The ends were cut back, 6 bases at V and 0 bases at J, with 9 bases in the middle. The germline CDR1 and CDR2 sequences are MNHEY and SVGAGI. The CDR3 contains 15 residues. The CDR3 sequence is CASRQGSSYNSPLHF. In DNA, the CDR3 is TGTGCCAGCAGACAGGGAAGCTCCTATAATTCACCCCTCCACTTT.

V usage is TRBV14 and J usage is TRBJ1-2; possible D gene TRBD1, 6 bases. Trimming shortened V by 4 bases and J by 5 bases, and 20 bases separated the two germline ends. Germline values: CDR1 SGHDN, CDR2 FVKESK. The CDR3 runs to 16 residues. CDR3 protein: CASSPFARTDQYGYTF. For the CDR3, the DNA is TGTGCCAGCAGCCCCTTTGCCCGGACAGATCAGTATGGCTACACCTTC.

The chain combines TRBV12-5 with TRBJ1-2; TRBD1 matches 8 bases. J lost 6 bases, V lost 6 bases, and 9 bases had no gene match. Germline assignment: CDR1 LGHNT and CDR2 FRNRAP. This CDR3 contains 14 residues. CDR3 loop: CASGRTGTVDGYTF. In DNA form, the CDR3 reads TGTGCTAGTGGACGGACAGGGACGGTCGATGGCTACACCTTC.

The rearrangement uses TRBV7-2 and TRBJ2-7, with 13 positions matching TRBD2. The CDR3 sequence is 16 residues long. V dropped 5 bases and J dropped 4; count of bases not matched to a gene: 8. The germline V gene has CDR1 SGHTA and CDR2 FQGNSA. CDR3 coding DNA: TGTGCCAGCAGCCGGGAACTAGCGGGAGGGAGTTACGAGCAGTACTTC. Its protein is CASSRELAGGSYEQYF.

The V call is TRBV7-8, the J call TRBJ1-2, with 9 bases aligning to TRBD1. This CDR3 region has 14 residues. J gave up 8 bases and V 5 bases, and 9 bases lay outside the gene matches. Germline-derived CDR1 and CDR2 are SGHVS and FQNEAQ. For the CDR3, the DNA is TGTGCCAGCAGCAAAGGACAGGGGCGGGAGGGCTACACCTTC. Protein: CASSKGQGREGYTF.

The rearrangement links TRBV29-1 to TRBJ1-2; D may be TRBD1 (6 bases). Germline V gene sequence: CDR1 SQVTM, CDR2 ANQGSEA. CDR3 size: 14 residues. V lost 6 bases to trimming and J lost 6 bases, with 20 bases between them. The CDR3 protein is CSVSSNRGADGYTF. The CDR3 DNA follows: TGCAGCGTCTCTTCTAATCGGGGGGCGGATGGCTACACCTTC.

The chain has TRBV7-9 and TRBJ2-7; 8 positions agree with TRBD2. The CDR3 is 16 residues long. Germline trimming cut 4 bases from V and 0 bases from J; bases unmatched to any gene: 8. Per the germline V gene, CDR1 is SEHNR and CDR2 is FQNEAQ (reference sequence). The chain's CDR3 is CASSSGGDGPSYEQYF. In DNA form, the CDR3 reads TGTGCCAGCAGCTCCGGGGGGGACGGTCCCTCCTACGAGCAGTACTTC.

J is TRBJ2-1 and V is TRBV5-5; 9 positions agree with TRBD2. The CDR3 is made up of 12 amino acids. The V gene end was trimmed by 6 bases and the J gene end by 10 bases; junction bases not matched to a gene: 5. Germline CDR1 is SGHKS and CDR2 is YYEKEE (reference sequence). Written as DNA, the CDR3 is TGTGCCAGCAAGGGACTAGCCAGCGAGCAGTTCTTC. The encoded protein is CASKGLASEQFF.